The entry below describes one T cell receptor (beta chain). These data come from a study of radiotherapy plus CTLA-4 blockade in lung cancer. Germline V gives CDR1 MNHEY, CDR2 SMNVEV (reference sequence). The CDR3 is 15 residues long. Trimming removed 3 bases from V and 8 bases from J; junction bases left unmatched: 6. Here immunoSEQ multiplex PCR was the method, and the copy in TCRdb shows in-frame clones only, minus some. The table lists about 66,000 clones, under 85% of them singletons, with about 4.2% in the top ten. The TCR was taken from a human donor with non-small cell lung cancer who had a partial response to radiotherapy plus ipilimumab. Specimen: peripheral blood, collected from a patient treated with radiotherapy plus ipilimumab. J is TRBJ1-6 and V is TRBV27, with 8 bases identical to TRBD1. This chain's CDR3 is CASSFSRGQDSPLHF. CDR3 coding DNA: TGTGCCAGCAGTTTCTCACGGGGACAGGATTCACCCCTCCACTTT.